Reported below is one TCR beta chain. The V segment lost 2 bases and the J segment 8 bases; nucleotides outside the gene matches: 6. This CDR3 comprises 15 residues. The germline CDR1 and CDR2 sequences are SEHNR and FQNEAQ (reference sequence). This sample was included in a study of cytomegalovirus exposure and HLA in healthy donors. The method was immunoSEQ multiplex PCR; TCRdb's version includes in-frame clones alone and lacks a portion of them. The sample records some 45,000 clones, around 90% being singletons. Sequenced: PBMCs. The sequence came from a man between 18 and 29 years old in good health and CMV-seronegative. The chain uses TRBV7-9 and TRBJ2-1; TRBD2 matches at 10 bases. Here the CDR3 reads CASSLPGLAFHEQFF. In nucleotides, the CDR3 is TGTGCCAGCAGCTTACCGGGACTAGCGTTTCATGAGCAGTTCTTC.